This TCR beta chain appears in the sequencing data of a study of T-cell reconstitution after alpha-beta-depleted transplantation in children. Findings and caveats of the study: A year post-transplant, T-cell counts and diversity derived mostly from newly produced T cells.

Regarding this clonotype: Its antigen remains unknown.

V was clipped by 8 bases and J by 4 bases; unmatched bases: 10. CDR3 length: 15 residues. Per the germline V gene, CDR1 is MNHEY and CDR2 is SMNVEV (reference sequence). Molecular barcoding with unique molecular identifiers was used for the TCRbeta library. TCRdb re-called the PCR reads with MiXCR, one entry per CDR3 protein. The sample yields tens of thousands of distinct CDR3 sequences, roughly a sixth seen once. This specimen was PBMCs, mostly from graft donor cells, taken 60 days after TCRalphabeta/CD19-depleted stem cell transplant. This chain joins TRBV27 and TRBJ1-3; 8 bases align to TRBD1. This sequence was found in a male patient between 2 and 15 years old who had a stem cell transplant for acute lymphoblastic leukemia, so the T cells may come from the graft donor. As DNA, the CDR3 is TGTGCCAGCGCGCCGCAGGGGGCGCAGGGAAACACCATATATTTT. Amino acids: CASAPQGAQGNTIYF.